The sample holds one count of the clone carrying this TCR beta chain. No antigen is known for it. The sample is drawn from a study of chemoradiotherapy in HPV16-positive cancers. Findings and caveats of the study: Only two HPV16-positive patients supplied the functional HPV-specificity definition.

The CDR3 is 15 amino acids. Trimming shortened V by 5 bases and J by 0 bases, and 10 bases separated the two germline ends. Per the germline V gene, CDR1 is SEHNR and CDR2 is FQNEAQ (reference sequence). Assay used: immunoSEQ multiplex PCR; TCRdb lists only in-frame clones, some missing. Here the sample spans about 25,000 clones, about 92% being singletons. Here the sequenced sample was blood, taken from a patient who underwent chemoradiotherapy. The source is a human donor with HPV-associated anogenital cancer. V is TRBV7-9 and J is TRBJ1-4, with D perhaps matching TRBD1 (6 bases). The CDR3 spells CASSGSGATNEKLFF. In nucleotides, the CDR3 is TGTGCCAGCAGCGGATCAGGGGCAACTAATGAAAAACTGTTTTTT. Combining the CDR3 with reference TRBV7-9 and TRBJ1-4 gives the whole variable domain DTGVSQNPRHKITKRGQNVTFRCDPISEHNRLYWYRQTLGQGPEFLTYFQNEAQLEKSRLLSDRFSAERPKGSFSTLEIQRTEQGDSAMYLCASSGSGATNEKLFFGSGTQLSVL.